The 5 T cell receptor beta chains reported below all come from one sample, sequenced in a study of Graves' ophthalmopathy and Graves' hyperthyroidism. Amplified TCR beta CDR3 regions were obtained using RNA transcripts as template. The first round was an RT-PCR with HTBI primers, and the second round was a multiplex PCR. Each CDR3 protein is one row after TCRdb ran MiXCR on the multiplex PCR reads. The sample records about 220,000 distinct CDR3 sequences, 20% to 25% being singletons. The material sequenced was peripheral blood. These receptors were obtained from a woman aged 45 to 65 with Graves' ophthalmopathy.

This clonotype showed up many times. The chain links TRBV27 to TRBJ2-7; D is perhaps TRBD2 (6 bases). V was clipped by 5 bases and J by 2 bases, with 13 bases between them. The CDR3 has 14 residues. Germline CDR1 and CDR2: MNHEY and SMNVEV (reference sequence). The CDR3 spells CASSPSGRPYEQYF. CDR3 in DNA: TGTGCCAGCAGTCCTAGTGGGAGGCCCTACGAGCAGTACTTC.

The chain joins TRBV7-8 to TRBJ2-5; 11 bases match TRBD1. The CDR3 has 16 amino acids. Trimming took 6 bases from V and 5 from J; bases not matched to a gene: 11. Germline V gene lookup returns CDR1 SGHVS and CDR2 FQNEAQ. CDR3 sequence (DNA): TGTGCCAGCAGATCTCTCCGGGACAGGGGGTGGGAGACCCAGTACTTC. Encoded protein: CASRSLRDRGWETQYF.

At least ten counts were recorded for this clonotype. The chain couples TRBV7-9 to TRBJ2-5; TRBD1 agrees at 9 bases. Germline loops: CDR1 SEHNR, CDR2 FQNEAQ (reference sequence). There are 16 residues in the CDR3. V trimming: 0 bases; J trimming: 4 bases; junction bases outside the gene matches: 6. The CDR3 reads CASSLAQGANGETQYF. The DNA of the CDR3 is TGTGCCAGCAGCTTAGCACAGGGGGCAAACGGAGAGACCCAGTACTTC.

The rearrangement uses TRBV6-1 and TRBJ1-5; TRBD1 matches at 7 bases. Germline V gives CDR1 MNHNS, CDR2 SASEGT. Trimming took 6 bases from V and 0 from J; bases not matched to a gene: 5. The CDR3 covers 15 residues. CDR3 sequence (DNA): TGTGCCAGCAGGGAGACAGGGAATAGCAATCAGCCCCAGCATTTT. Translated: CASRETGNSNQPQHF.

This clonotype was seen at least ten times. The chain links TRBV14 to TRBJ2-7, with TRBD2 matching 7 bases. J lost 3 bases, V lost 4 bases, and 15 bases had no gene match. Germline V lookup: CDR1 SGHDN, CDR2 FVKESK. This CDR3 contains 17 residues. The CDR3 DNA reads as TGTGCCAGCAGCCCACCTTGGAGAGCGGGGAGATTCTACGAGCAGTACTTC. Protein: CASSPPWRAGRFYEQYF.